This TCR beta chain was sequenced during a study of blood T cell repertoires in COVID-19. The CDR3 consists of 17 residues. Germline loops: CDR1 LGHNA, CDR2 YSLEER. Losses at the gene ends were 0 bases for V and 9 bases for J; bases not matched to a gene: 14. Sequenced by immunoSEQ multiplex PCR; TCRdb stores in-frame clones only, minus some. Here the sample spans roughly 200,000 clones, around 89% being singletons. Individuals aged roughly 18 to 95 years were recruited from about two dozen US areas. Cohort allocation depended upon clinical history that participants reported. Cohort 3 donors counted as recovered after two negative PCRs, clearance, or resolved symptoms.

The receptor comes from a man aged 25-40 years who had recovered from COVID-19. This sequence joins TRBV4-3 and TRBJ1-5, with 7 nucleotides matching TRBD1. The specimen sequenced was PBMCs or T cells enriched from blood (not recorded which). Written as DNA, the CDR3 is TGCGCCAGCAGCCAAGATTTCGGACAGGCCTTCCCGTGGCCCCAGCATTTT. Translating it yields CASSQDFGQAFPWPQHF.